The present T cell receptor (beta chain) was sequenced within a study of identical twins. With template switching, a universal primer site was added, and the cDNA carried unique molecular identifiers. TCRdb re-called the 5' RACE reads through MiXCR, storing one row per CDR3 protein. The data hold around 530,000 distinct CDR3 sequences, with about 16% observed a single time. On this clonotype itself: Its target is unknown.

This CDR3 region has 17 residues. Trimming took 3 bases from V and 1 from J, leaving 18 bases between them. Study-level findings and limits: Excess sharing by twins proved weaker in beta out-of-frame sequences. Partly confounded zero-insertion analyses could result from invariant MAIT and iNKT cells. Researchers reported excess low generation probability among twin-shared out-of-frame alpha sequences.

In addition, the sample was reused for a study of yellow fever vaccine responses in identical twins.

The source is a woman between 18 and 30 years old in good health. The sample was CD4+ T cells sorted from blood. The chain joins TRBV12-3 or TRBV12-4 to TRBJ2-5; D is undetermined. CDR3 sequence reads: CASSLVAALPFQETQYF. The CDR3 DNA follows: TGTGCCAGCAGTTTGGTAGCTGCCTTACCTTTCCAAGAGACCCAGTACTTC.